The next 29 T cell receptor beta chains were all read from a single sample in a study of T-cell reconstitution after alpha-beta-depleted transplantation in children. The library targeted TCRbeta and was prepared with unique molecular identifiers. TCRdb processed the PCR reads anew with MiXCR; each CDR3 protein has one entry. The sample contains approximately 250,000 distinct CDR3 sequences, 7.5% to 10% of which appear only once. The sequences come from PBMCs from the stem cell graft donor, collected from the stem cell graft. Receptors originate from a human donor who donated a stem cell graft to a child with SCID.

This clonotype appeared many times. The V gene is TRBV18, the J gene TRBJ2-7; D could derive from TRBD1 or TRBD2 (5 bases each). In germline, CDR1 is KGHSH, CDR2 LQKENI. The ends were cut back, 2 bases at V and 3 bases at J, with 8 bases in the middle. The CDR3 consists of 13 residues. For the CDR3, the DNA is TGTGCCAGCTCACCATGGGACGTCTACGAGCAGTACTTC. This translates into CASSPWDVYEQYF.

This clonotype has ten or more counts. The chain links TRBV11-2 to TRBJ2-7; D assignment may be TRBD1 or TRBD2 (5 bases each). This CDR3 comprises 13 residues. The V end was cut by 8 bases, the J end by 3 bases, with 14 bases between. The germline CDR1 and CDR2 sequences are SGHAT and FQNNGV. Written as DNA, the CDR3 is TGTGCCAGCCGTTGGGACGGCAACTACGAGCAGTACTTC. It codes for CASRWDGNYEQYF.

As to this clonotype: A much larger clone differs from this one at a single base, so this may be a read error. The chain recombines TRBV2 with TRBJ2-2, with 7 bases identical to TRBD2. Germline loops: CDR1 SNHLY, CDR2 FYNNEI. The CDR3 extends over 16 amino acids. The chain's CDR3 is CPSRTSGAFYTGELFF. CDR3 bases: TGTCCCAGCAGAACCAGCGGGGCCTTCTACACCGGGGAGCTGTTTTTT.

This clonotype was observed many times. This chain connects TRBV28 to TRBJ1-6; D not resolved. Per the germline V gene, CDR1 is MDHEN and CDR2 is SYDVKM. The germline V and J ends were trimmed by 6 bases and 6 bases, with 12 bases remaining between them. The CDR3 consists of 14 residues. CDR3 protein: CASSSFGPNSPLHF. The DNA for the CDR3 is TGTGCCAGCAGCTCTTTCGGACCTAATTCACCCCTCCACTTT.

This clonotype was seen ten or more times. The V gene is TRBV2, the J gene TRBJ2-1, with D maybe TRBD2 (5 bases). Trimming took off 5 bases at V and 0 bases at J, with 11 bases between the two ends. Germline CDR1 SNHLY, CDR2 FYNNEI. This CDR3 contains 15 residues. The CDR3: CASSKDFASYNEQFF. In DNA form, the CDR3 reads TGTGCCAGCAGTAAGGACTTCGCCTCCTACAATGAGCAGTTCTTC.

This clonotype was detected once. The final CDR3 position lacks the conserved phenylalanine or tryptophan, pointing to a likely read error. The chain has TRBV27 and TRBJ2-7, with D possibly being TRBD2 (6 bases). Germline V gene data show CDR1 as MNHEY and CDR2 as SMNVEV (reference sequence). The CDR3 contains 13 residues. The ends were cut back, 5 bases at V and 3 bases at J, with 11 bases in the middle. The CDR3 reads CASSAGPGYEQYS. The CDR3 nucleotides are TGTGCCAGCAGTGCGGGGCCGGGCTACGAGCAGTACTCC.

With respect to this clonotype: A much bigger clone sits one base away, suggesting this may be a read error. This chain joins TRBV20-1 and TRBJ1-6, with 7 bases identical to TRBD1. Germline V CDR1 and CDR2: DFQATT, SNEGSKA (reference sequence). The CDR3 has 17 amino acids. CDR3 amino acids: CCATTGTANSYNSPLHF. CDR3 bases: TGCTGTGCAACGACCGGGACAGCAAACTCCTATAATTCACCCCTCCACTTT.

In its sample, this clonotype was seen many times. CDR3 in amino acids: CASSLWPRYQETQYF. Here the CDR3 DNA reads TGTGCCAGCAGTTTATGGCCGAGGTACCAAGAGACCCAGTACTTC. The gene calls are TRBV12-3 or TRBV12-4 and TRBJ2-5; D remains ambiguous. The V gene lost 2 bases and the J gene lost 0 bases, with 10 bases spanning the gap. The CDR3 consists of 15 residues.

This chain connects TRBV6-2 or TRBV6-3 to TRBJ1-3; no clear D gene. The germline V gene encodes CDR1 MNHEY and CDR2 SVGEGT. V lost 8 bases and J lost 3, with 14 bases in between. The CDR3 runs 14 residues. CDR3 sequence: CASRLGLDGNTIYF. In DNA, the CDR3 is TGTGCCAGCCGACTAGGGCTCGATGGAAACACCATATATTTT.

This clonotype has at least ten counts. This sequence joins TRBV20-1 and TRBJ2-2; unclear D gene. Per the germline V gene, CDR1 is DFQATT and CDR2 is SNEGSKA (reference sequence). Trimming cost V 4 bases and J 0 bases, with 3 bases left between them. This CDR3 has 12 amino acids. CDR3 coding DNA: TGCAGTGCTACTACGAACACCGGGGAGCTGTTTTTT. This sequence encodes CSATTNTGELFF.

This clonotype was seen repeatedly, ten times or more. The chain employs TRBV5-1 and TRBJ1-3; D is ambiguous. The CDR3 runs 14 residues. Looked up from germline, CDR1 is SGHRS and CDR2 is YFSETQ. Trimming removed 4 bases from V and 0 bases from J, with 8 bases in between. CDR3 DNA: TGCGCCAGCAGCCCAGATCGCTCTGGAAACACCATATATTTT. This encodes CASSPDRSGNTIYF. The variable domain in full, completed from reference TRBV5-1 and TRBJ1-3, reads KAGVTQTPRYLIKTRGQQVTLSCSPISGHRSVSWYQQTPGQGLQFLFEYFSETQRNKGNFPGRFSGRQFSNSRSEMNVSTLELGDSALYLCASSPDRSGNTIYFGEGSWLTVV.

This clonotype has at least ten counts. The V call is TRBV20-1, the J call TRBJ1-2, with 8 bases identical to TRBD1. Losses at the gene ends were 3 bases for V and 3 bases for J; bases not matched to a gene: 3. The CDR3 loop spans 13 amino acids. Germline V gene lookup returns CDR1 DFQATT and CDR2 SNEGSKA (reference sequence). The CDR3 protein is CSASRGQDYGYTF. CDR3 coding DNA: TGCAGTGCTAGCAGGGGGCAGGACTATGGCTACACCTTC.

This clonotype was detected many times. The CDR3 DNA follows: TGTGCCAGCAGCTACTCCACAAAACGGGGTAGCTATGGCTACACCTTC. This translates into CASSYSTKRGSYGYTF. The V gene is TRBV7-2, the J gene TRBJ1-2; D not resolved. Per the germline V gene, CDR1 is SGHTA and CDR2 is FQGNSA. Deletions cut 4 bases from V and 4 bases from J, with 19 bases between. The CDR3 totals 16 residues.

This clonotype appeared many times. The chain uses TRBV3-1 and TRBJ2-7, with 9 bases identical to TRBD2. This CDR3 has 15 residues. Germline trimming cut 4 bases from V and 2 bases from J; bases unmatched to any gene: 6. Germline V lookup: CDR1 LGHDT, CDR2 YNNKEL (reference sequence). The CDR3 sequence: CASSPGLASPYEQYF. Written as DNA, the CDR3 is TGTGCCAGCAGCCCGGGACTAGCCTCTCCCTACGAGCAGTACTTC.

In this sample, this clonotype turned up many times. This chain uses TRBV12-3 or TRBV12-4 with TRBJ2-2, with a tentative D call TRBD2 (6 bases). This CDR3 is 16 amino acids long. Trimming took 5 bases from V and 8 from J, leaving 21 bases between them. The DNA for the CDR3 is TGTGCCAGCAGTGGGGGGACCCAAGCTCGTTCGGGGGAGCTGTTTTTT. Its protein is CASSGGTQARSGELFF.

This clonotype appeared many times. The gene calls are TRBV20-1 and TRBJ1-4; D gene uncertain. The CDR3 loop spans 13 amino acids. Germline V gives CDR1 DFQATT, CDR2 SNEGSKA (reference sequence). V lost 2 bases, J lost 0 bases, and 4 bases lay in between. CDR3 DNA: TGCAGTGCTAGACAAACAACTAATGAAAAACTGTTTTTT. Protein: CSARQTTNEKLFF.

This clonotype appeared a few times. The chain combines TRBV5-7 with TRBJ2-6; 9 nucleotides agree with TRBD1. TRBV5-7 is designated an ORF whose function remains uncertain. V was clipped by 5 bases and J by 0 bases; unmatched bases: 6. This CDR3 has 17 amino acids. This CDR3 reads CASRSGTGSSGANVLTF. For the CDR3, the DNA is TGTGCCAGCAGATCCGGGACAGGGTCCTCTGGGGCCAACGTCCTGACTTTC.

Many counts were recorded for this clonotype. This chain joins TRBV2 and TRBJ2-3; D perhaps matches TRBD2 (5 bases). The length of the CDR3 is 11 residues. V dropped 7 bases and J dropped 9 bases, with 11 bases sitting between them. CDR1 and CDR2 (germline): SNHLY, FYNNEI. CDR3 loop: CASIREFTQYF. For the CDR3, the DNA is TGTGCCAGCATCCGGGAATTCACGCAGTATTTT.

In its sample, this clonotype was seen many times. The V gene is TRBV7-2, the J gene TRBJ1-1; D may be TRBD1 (6 bases). Germline V gives CDR1 SGHTA, CDR2 FQGNSA. The CDR3 spans 15 residues. The V end lost 2 bases, the J end lost 6 bases, and 16 bases lay between the germline ends. The CDR3 bases are TGTGCCAGCAGCTTAACTGGGGGCAGCCTCGCTGAAGCTTTCTTT. Its translation is CASSLTGGSLAEAFF.

With respect to this clonotype: A much larger clone lies a single base off, so this may be a read error. The chain couples TRBV5-1 to TRBJ1-5, with D possibly TRBD1 on 6 matching bases. Per the germline V gene, CDR1 is SGHRS and CDR2 is YFSETQ. The CDR3 extends over 15 amino acids. The chain's CDR3 is CPSSLGGLRNQPQHF. The CDR3 DNA reads as TGCCCCAGCAGCTTAGGGGGACTCCGCAATCAGCCCCAGCATTTT.

This clonotype was seen many times. This sequence joins TRBV12-3 or TRBV12-4 and TRBJ1-2; D possibly corresponds to TRBD1 (6 bases). The CDR3 runs to 13 residues. V was cut by 2 bases and J by 7 bases, with 11 bases left in between. CDR3 sequence: CASSLWGAGGYTF. In DNA form, the CDR3 reads TGTGCCAGCAGTTTATGGGGGGCTGGTGGCTACACCTTC.

In its sample, this clonotype was seen many times. The chain carries TRBV5-1 and TRBJ2-3, with D unclear. The CDR3 is made up of 13 amino acids. V was cut by 5 bases and J by 0 bases, with 7 bases left in between. Germline CDR1 and CDR2: SGHRS and YFSETQ. CDR3 loop: CASRIPSTDTQYF. CDR3 in DNA: TGCGCCAGCAGGATCCCTAGCACAGATACGCAGTATTTT.

This clonotype was seen at least ten times. The genes are TRBV10-1 and TRBJ2-7; weak D call: TRBD2 (6 bases). The germline V gene has CDR1 WNHNN and CDR2 SYGVQD (reference sequence). V was pared by 3 bases and J by 7 bases, with 10 bases between. This CDR3 has 12 amino acids. The CDR3 spells CASSDQGGEQYF. The DNA for the CDR3 is TGCGCCAGCAGTGACCAGGGAGGAGAGCAGTACTTC.

The chain employs TRBV5-1 and TRBJ2-1; perhaps TRBD1 as D (5 bases). Germline V gene sequence: CDR1 SGHRS, CDR2 YFSETQ. The CDR3 covers 18 residues. The V and J ends lost 0 bases and 8 bases respectively, with 24 bases between them. The chain's CDR3 is CASSLAPSVQGFVDEQFF. DNA of the CDR3: TGCGCCAGCAGCTTGGCCCCTTCGGTTCAGGGTTTTGTGGATGAGCAGTTCTTC.

This clonotype was picked up many times. V gene TRBV14 combines with J gene TRBJ2-7; D is unresolved. This CDR3 is built from 15 residues. V lost 0 bases and J lost 0, with 9 bases in between. CDR1 is SGHDN and CDR2 is FVKESK in the germline V gene. The CDR3 DNA is TGTGCCAGCAGCCAAGATCGGGCCAGCTCCTACGAGCAGTACTTC. This gives the protein CASSQDRASSYEQYF.

This clonotype was seen at least ten times. The J gene is TRBJ2-3, the V gene TRBV7-9; tentatively, D is TRBD2 (5 bases). The CDR3 sequence is 17 residues long. V was pared by 3 bases and J by 0 bases, with 16 bases between. Germline V gives CDR1 SEHNR, CDR2 FQNEAQ (reference sequence). The CDR3 DNA is TGTGCCAGCAGCTTCTTGTTCGGCGCGGGTAGCACAGATACGCAGTATTTT. Protein: CASSFLFGAGSTDTQYF.

This clonotype was found many times. The gene calls are TRBV20-1 and TRBJ1-3, with D possibly being TRBD1 (5 bases). The germline V gene has CDR1 DFQATT and CDR2 SNEGSKA (reference sequence). V was shortened by 4 bases and J by 0 bases, with 7 bases between the two germline ends. The CDR3 length is 13 residues. The CDR3 loop reads CSATGISGNTIYF. The CDR3 coding sequence is TGCAGTGCTACAGGGATCTCTGGAAACACCATATATTTT.

The chain joins TRBV6-1 to TRBJ2-4, with TRBD2 identical over 8 bases. The CDR3 has 16 residues. Unmatched junction bases numbered 8, after V lost 6 bases and J lost 1 base. Germline CDR1 reads MNHNS; CDR2 reads SASEGT. CDR3 residues: CASSSLGGDAKNIQYF. The CDR3 DNA sequence: TGTGCCAGCAGCTCCCTCGGGGGGGATGCCAAAAACATTCAGTACTTC.

This clonotype was recorded many times. V is TRBV7-2 and J is TRBJ2-1; 9 bases are a match to TRBD1. J lost 7 bases, V lost 4 bases, and 5 bases had no gene match. CDR1 is SGHTA and CDR2 is FQGNSA in the germline V gene. The CDR3 runs 14 residues. The chain's CDR3 is CASSSYGQGNEQFF. DNA for the CDR3: TGTGCCAGCAGCTCCTATGGACAGGGGAATGAGCAGTTCTTC. Filled out from reference TRBV7-2 and TRBJ2-1, the complete variable domain reads GAGVSQSPSNKVTEKGKDVELRCDPISGHTALYWYRQSLGQGLEFLIYFQGNSAPDKSGLPSDRFSAERTGGSVSTLTIQRTQQEDSAVYLCASSSYGQGNEQFFGPGTRLTVL.